This T cell receptor beta chain was captured by sequencing in a study of blood T cells in healthy people across ages. Study-wide results and caveats: The study regarded diversity estimates from one million T cells as underestimates.

This clonotype was observed many times. Its cognate antigen is unknown. Deletions cut 0 bases from V and 6 bases from J, with 7 bases between. CDR1 is SGDLS, CDR2 YYNGEE, per germline. This CDR3 is 13 amino acids long. The authors ran a second PCR of about 6 to 12 cycles using a sample-barcoded 5' primer and a J-beta primer mix. A single record per CDR3 protein comes from TCRdb applying MiXCR to the 5' RACE reads. Altogether about 700,000 distinct CDR3 sequences are present, about 30% being singletons, with the ten largest covering approximately 15%. They isolated at least 7 million PBMCs from each sample.

The receptor's source is a woman of 80 years or more in good health. This chain links TRBV9 with TRBJ2-1; D unresolved. Sequencing was carried out using blood. The CDR3 region is CASSVGPANEQFF. For the CDR3, the DNA is TGTGCCAGCAGCGTAGGTCCGGCCAATGAGCAGTTCTTC. Full variable domain (rest looked up from reference TRBV9 and TRBJ2-1): DSGVTQTPKHLITATGQRVTLRCSPRSGDLSVYWYQQSLDQGLQFLIQYYNGEERAKGNILERFSAQQFPDLHSELNLSSLELGDSALYFCASSVGPANEQFFGPGTRLTVL.